Listed here are 19 T cell receptor beta chains from one sample, sequenced in a study of blood T cell repertoires in COVID-19. The method was immunoSEQ multiplex PCR; TCRdb's version includes in-frame clones alone and lacks a portion of them. Altogether roughly 190,000 clones are present, less than 90% being singletons, with the ten largest covering 0.95% to 1.3%. Input material: peripheral blood. The receptors shown here come from a man aged 30-40 years with acute or convalescent COVID-19.

This clone was counted a single time. The chain uses TRBV19 and TRBJ1-5, with D unclear. CDR1 is LNHDA and CDR2 is SQIVND in the germline V gene (reference sequence). The CDR3 totals 15 residues. The V end lost 5 bases, the J end lost 0 bases, and 11 bases lay between the germline ends. The CDR3 loop reads CASSFGLNSNQPQHF. CDR3 DNA: TGTGCCAGTAGTTTCGGACTTAATAGCAATCAGCCCCAGCATTTT.

The rearrangement uses TRBV10-1 and TRBJ2-3; 9 bases agree with TRBD2. The CDR3 sequence is 17 residues long. V lost 2 bases to trimming and J lost 3 bases; unmatched junction nucleotides: 9. Germline V lookup: CDR1 WNHNN, CDR2 SYGVQD (reference sequence). The CDR3: CASSERASGMRTDTQYF. CDR3 in DNA: TGCGCCAGCAGTGAGCGGGCTAGCGGGATGAGGACAGATACGCAGTATTTT.

The chain has TRBV7-2 and TRBJ1-3, with 8 nucleotides matching TRBD1. Trimming at V came to 4 bases and at J to 4 bases, leaving 6 bases not matched to a gene. Germline V gene sequence: CDR1 SGHTA, CDR2 FQGNSA. CDR3 length: 15 residues. The CDR3 protein is CASSSNRGVGNTIYF. CDR3 nucleotides: TGTGCCAGCAGCTCAAACAGGGGGGTGGGAAACACCATATATTTT.

The chain recombines TRBV27 with TRBJ1-2; unclear D gene. The V gene lost 2 bases and the J gene lost 0 bases, with 4 bases spanning the gap. The CDR3 is made up of 13 amino acids. CDR1 and CDR2 from the germline V gene are MNHEY and SMNVEV (reference sequence). Here the CDR3 reads CASSLIANYGYTF. In DNA form, the CDR3 reads TGTGCCAGCAGTTTAATAGCTAACTATGGCTACACCTTC.

The chain uses TRBV6-5 and TRBJ2-3; 11 positions match TRBD2. The CDR3 loop spans 15 amino acids. Germline-derived CDR1 and CDR2 are MNHEY and SVGAGI. Unmatched junction bases numbered 8, after V lost 6 bases and J lost 6 bases. CDR3 nucleotide sequence: TGTGCCAGCAGCCGACGCCTAGCGGGGGGCGATACGCAGTATTTT. Amino acids: CASSRRLAGGDTQYF.

J is TRBJ2-3 and V is TRBV3-1 (or the pseudogene TRBV3-2); 7 bases fit TRBD2. V trimming: 5 bases; J trimming: 2 bases; junction bases outside the gene matches: 10. CDR3 length equals 16 residues. Germline-derived CDR1 and CDR2 are LGHDT and YNNKEL (reference sequence). For the CDR3, the DNA is TGTGCCAGCAGCTCACCCGGGGACTACTACACAGATACGCAGTATTTT. Translation: CASSSPGDYYTDTQYF.

V and J are TRBV14 and TRBJ2-5, with TRBD1 matching over 7 bases. Trimming removed 4 bases from V and 1 base from J; junction bases left unmatched: 3. Germline CDR1 is SGHDN and CDR2 is FVKESK. This CDR3 spans 14 amino acids. CDR3 DNA sequence: TGTGCCAGCAGCCCCAGGACAGGCCAAGAGACCCAGTACTTC. This sequence encodes CASSPRTGQETQYF.

The chain recombines TRBV6-4 with TRBJ2-2; TRBD1 matches 9 bases. The CDR3 has 15 amino acids. J gave up 3 bases and V 6 bases, and 5 bases lay outside the gene matches. Per germline, CDR1 MRHNA and CDR2 SNTAGT. The CDR3 sequence is CASRPDRGDTGELFF. The CDR3 region has the DNA TGTGCCAGCAGACCGGACAGGGGAGACACCGGGGAGCTGTTTTTT.

The J gene is TRBJ2-5, the V gene TRBV5-4; possible D gene TRBD2, 6 bases. V dropped 4 bases and J dropped 5 bases, with 18 bases sitting between them. CDR3 length: 15 amino acids. CDR1 SGHNT and CDR2 YYREEE come from the germline V gene (reference sequence). The DNA for the CDR3 is TGTGCCAGCAGCGACGGGACTGGTCGAGGGGAGACCCAGTACTTC. It encodes CASSDGTGRGETQYF.

The chain recombines TRBV28 with TRBJ2-2; perhaps TRBD1 as D (6 bases). Germline values: CDR1 MDHEN, CDR2 SYDVKM. V was pared by 4 bases and J by 4 bases, with 13 bases between. The CDR3 is made up of 15 amino acids. CDR3 sequence reads: CASSSARQVTGELFF. The CDR3 DNA is TGTGCCAGCAGTTCAGCCAGACAGGTCACCGGGGAGCTGTTTTTT.

The V and J genes are TRBV28 and TRBJ2-7; D is perhaps TRBD1 (5 bases). V was cut by 4 bases and J by 6 bases, with 10 bases left in between. Germline CDR1 is MDHEN and CDR2 is SYDVKM. The length of the CDR3 is 12 residues. CDR3 in amino acids: CASSSGSGEQYF. In DNA form, the CDR3 reads TGTGCCAGCAGTTCAGGGTCCGGCGAGCAGTACTTC.

The chain recombines TRBV28 with TRBJ1-1; 8 bases are shared with TRBD1. The CDR3 totals 15 residues. Germline CDR1 is MDHEN and CDR2 is SYDVKM. Unmatched junction bases numbered 5, after V lost 4 bases and J lost 1 base. The CDR3 nucleotides read TGTGCCAGCAGTTCTGCACAGGGGGAGAACACTGAAGCTTTCTTT. Protein: CASSSAQGENTEAFF.

This chain joins TRBV12-3 or TRBV12-4 and TRBJ2-7, with a possible D match to TRBD2 (5 bases). V was pared by 6 bases and J by 2 bases, with 11 bases between. The length of the CDR3 is 13 residues. CDR3 region: CASRKDFPYEQYF. Written as DNA, the CDR3 is TGTGCCAGCAGGAAGGACTTCCCCTACGAGCAGTACTTC.

This sequence joins TRBV5-6 and TRBJ2-6; D gene uncertain. The CDR3 consists of 16 residues. Trimming took 0 bases from V and 0 from J, leaving 7 bases between them. Per the germline V gene, CDR1 is SGHDT and CDR2 is YYEEEE. The CDR3 here is CASSLVSGSGANVLTF. For the CDR3, the DNA is TGTGCCAGCAGCTTGGTTAGTGGCTCTGGGGCCAACGTCCTGACTTTC.

V is TRBV25-1 and J is TRBJ1-3, with TRBD1 as a possible D gene (6 bases). This CDR3 spans 16 amino acids. Trimming took 4 bases from V and 3 from J, leaving 16 bases between them. Germline V gives CDR1 MGHDK, CDR2 SYGVNS. The CDR3 loop is CASSAATGMGGNTIYF. CDR3 coding DNA: TGTGCCAGCAGTGCCGCTACAGGGATGGGTGGAAACACCATATATTTT.

This clone was picked up one time. The chain recombines TRBV19 with TRBJ1-5; D is perhaps TRBD1 (6 bases). Germline CDR1 and CDR2: LNHDA and SQIVND (reference sequence). CDR3 length: 14 residues. The ends were cut back, 8 bases at V and 0 bases at J, with 11 bases in the middle. CDR3 residues: CASGDIYSNQPQHF. The CDR3 DNA is TGTGCCAGTGGGGACATCTATAGCAATCAGCCCCAGCATTTT.

The genes are TRBV11-2 and TRBJ1-4, with 8 nucleotides matching TRBD1. The CDR3 length is 15 residues. V shed 4 bases and J 5 bases; nucleotides not matched to a gene: 6. CDR1 is SGHAT, CDR2 FQNNGV, per germline. In nucleotides, the CDR3 is TGTGCCAGCAGCTCGGGACAGGTAGAAAATGAAAAACTGTTTTTT. Its translation: CASSSGQVENEKLFF.

This chain uses TRBV4-1 with TRBJ1-3; 9 nucleotides match TRBD1. The junction had 4 bases not matched to a gene; V was cut back by 0 bases and J by 4 bases. The CDR3 covers 16 residues. Germline V gene sequence: CDR1 MGHRA, CDR2 YSYEKL. The CDR3 reads CASSQEGTGSGNTIYF. CDR3 sequence (DNA): TGCGCCAGCAGCCAAGAGGGGACAGGGAGCGGAAACACCATATATTTT.

The chain uses TRBV29-1 and TRBJ1-4, with D unresolved. The germline V and J ends were trimmed by 5 bases and 7 bases, with 11 bases remaining between them. The CDR3 spans 12 residues. Germline V CDR1 and CDR2: SQVTM, ANQGSEA. The CDR3 nucleotides are TGCAGCGTTCGGGTTCGGGGTGAAAAACTGTTTTTT. Translating gives CSVRVRGEKLFF.